The present T cell receptor (beta chain) was sequenced within a study of T cells expressing NK-cell markers. Study conclusions and caveats: These clonotypes, the leaders elsewhere, also led the CD3+CD56-NKG2C+ fraction in a handful of donors.

For TCR beta, cDNA was produced by 5'RACE template switching with UMIs. From the 5' RACE reads, TCRdb lists one entry per CDR3 protein and no DNA. This sample's table reports 350,000 to 450,000 distinct CDR3 sequences. With regard to this clonotype: Its antigen is not identified.

CDR3 length: 14 residues. Germline CDR1 is MNHEY and CDR2 is SMNVEV (reference sequence). What was sequenced was blood T cells: a sorted CD56 or NKG2C T cell subset, CD4+ or CD8+ T cells, or bulk PBMC T cells (not recorded which). The source is a man aged 18 to 69 in good health. The V and J genes are TRBV27 and TRBJ1-1; the TCRdb D gene call, TRBD1, has no DNA to confirm it. The CDR3: CASRLRQGGTEAFF.